This paragraph covers one T cell receptor beta chain sequence. Looked up from germline, CDR1 is SNHLY and CDR2 is FYNNEI. V was cut by 4 bases and J by 3 bases, with 7 bases left in between. The CDR3 runs 14 residues. The sample originates from a study of CD8+CD57+ T cells in acquired aplastic anemia. Across the study: Quantities of DNA derived from sorted CD4+ and CD8+ cells averaged roughly 3 ug.

Sequencing involved patients with CD8+CD57+ cell expansion previously shown by flow cytometry. Profiling that covered TCR beta VDJ and CDR3 relied on genomic DNA as its template. TCRdb redid the calling of the reads with MiXCR, one entry per CDR3 protein. The sample consists of about 120,000 distinct CDR3 sequences, about 60% of them appearing once. Sequenced material: sorted CD4+, CD8+, or CD8+CD57+ T cells (not recorded which) from PBMCs. The rearrangement uses TRBV2 and TRBJ1-6; a weak D match, TRBD1 (5 bases). This clonotype was obtained from a human donor with aplastic anemia. The CDR3 bases are TGTGCCAGCAGTGGCAGGGACTATAATTCACCCCTCCACTTT. It encodes CASSGRDYNSPLHF. The full variable domain, with the rest looked up from reference TRBV2 and TRBJ1-6, is EPEVTQTPSHQVTQMGQEVILRCVPISNHLYFYWYRQILGQKVEFLVSFYNNEISEKSEIFDDQFSVERPDGSNFTLKIRSTKLEDSAMYFCASSGRDYNSPLHFGNGTRLTVT.